This entry lists 11 T cell receptor beta chains sequenced from one sample in a study of T-cell memory formation after mild COVID-19. TCRdb recomputed calls from the 5' RACE reads with MiXCR, one row per CDR3 protein. The sample yields over 400,000 distinct CDR3 sequences, around 22% seen once. Sequencing was done on a sample of PBMCs or a T cell subset sorted from them (not recorded which). Source of these receptors: an adult woman who had mild COVID-19 (a few samples of this study predate the infection). Cell type and time point are not known.

This clonotype was seen only a few times. V is TRBV12-3 or TRBV12-4 and J is TRBJ2-7; 10 bases are a match to TRBD2. V lost 5 bases, J lost 1 base, and 5 bases stayed unmatched. The CDR3 has 15 amino acids. The CDR3 region has the DNA TGTGCCAGCAGTCCCTCGACTAGCGGGTCCTACGAGCAGTACTTC. This translates into CASSPSTSGSYEQYF.

The chain couples TRBV7-9 to TRBJ2-1; 8 positions match TRBD2. The germline V gene has CDR1 SEHNR and CDR2 FQNEAQ (reference sequence). The CDR3 is made up of 15 amino acids. J was trimmed by 7 bases and V by 5 bases; bases with no gene match: 10. In nucleotides, the CDR3 is TGTGCCAGCAGCCCTCTCCGACTAGCGAGTAATGAGCAGTTCTTC. This encodes CASSPLRLASNEQFF.

This rearrangement joins TRBV4-1 to TRBJ1-5; weak D call: TRBD1 (5 bases). This CDR3 contains 20 residues. Germline V gene data show CDR1 as MGHRA and CDR2 as YSYEKL. V lost 1 base and J 0 bases, leaving 22 bases between the germline ends. CDR3 sequence reads: CASSQGVGEGYVYSNQPQHF. The CDR3 nucleotides are TGCGCCAGCAGCCAAGGTGTCGGGGAGGGGTACGTCTATAGCAATCAGCCCCAGCATTTT.

This chain uses TRBV6-6 with TRBJ2-7; 7 bases align to TRBD2. V shed 5 bases and J 5 bases; nucleotides not matched to a gene: 12. The CDR3 length is 15 residues. Germline V gives CDR1 MNHNY, CDR2 SVGAGI (reference sequence). In DNA form, the CDR3 reads TGTGCCAGCAGTCACCGCCCGCGGGAGTACGACGAGCAGTACTTC. The encoded protein is CASSHRPREYDEQYF.

The chain links TRBV2 to TRBJ2-1; D remains ambiguous. V was cut by 9 bases and J by 4 bases, with 10 bases left in between. The CDR3 loop spans 12 amino acids. Per germline, CDR1 SNHLY and CDR2 FYNNEI. The CDR3 region is CARASPYNEQFF. CDR3 DNA: TGTGCCAGGGCGTCCCCTTACAATGAGCAGTTCTTC.

This clonotype has more than one count but fewer than ten. V gene TRBV4-3 combines with J gene TRBJ2-2, with unresolved D. Trimming shortened V by 1 base and J by 2 bases, and 5 bases separated the two germline ends. The CDR3 has 14 residues. From germline, CDR1 is LGHNA and CDR2 YSLEER. The CDR3 bases are TGCGCCAGCAGCCAAGCACGAAACACCGGGGAGCTGTTTTTT. Its translation: CASSQARNTGELFF.

The chain carries TRBV4-2 and TRBJ2-7, with TRBD2 matching 10 bases. The CDR3 is made up of 16 amino acids. V lost 0 bases, J lost 3 bases, and 5 bases stayed unmatched. Germline CDR1 reads LGHNA; CDR2 reads YNFKEQ. The CDR3 nucleotides read TGTGCCAGCAGCCAAGATAAAACTAGCGGGATCTACGAGCAGTACTTC. Translation: CASSQDKTSGIYEQYF.

This clonotype has more than one count but fewer than ten. The gene calls are TRBV18 and TRBJ1-5; TRBD1 aligns across 7 bases. The junction had 4 bases not matched to a gene; V was cut back by 5 bases and J by 3 bases. The CDR3 spans 14 residues. CDR1 is KGHSH, CDR2 LQKENI, per germline. CDR3 in DNA: TGTGCCAGCTCATCGGGACAGAACAATCAGCCCCAGCATTTT. Translating it yields CASSSGQNNQPQHF.

This rearrangement joins TRBV7-9 to TRBJ2-5, with D perhaps matching TRBD1 or TRBD2 (5 bases each). The CDR3 sequence is 15 residues long. Between the trimmed V and J ends, which lost 5 bases and 4 bases, there was a span of 17 bases. CDR1 is SEHNR and CDR2 is FQNEAQ in the germline V gene (reference sequence). The CDR3 here is CASSLTPGPGETQYF. In nucleotides, the CDR3 is TGTGCCAGCAGCCTCACGCCGGGACCCGGAGAGACCCAGTACTTC.

J is TRBJ1-2 and V is TRBV3-1; D may be TRBD1 (5 bases). CDR3 length equals 13 residues. Trimming shortened V by 4 bases and J by 5 bases, and 11 bases separated the two germline ends. Germline V lookup: CDR1 LGHDT, CDR2 YNNKEL (reference sequence). The DNA of the CDR3 is TGTGCCAGCAGCCGAACTGACAGTTATGGCTACACCTTC. It codes for CASSRTDSYGYTF.

In this sample, this clonotype turned up a few times. The chain combines TRBV7-8 with TRBJ2-5; D might be TRBD1 (6 bases). Germline CDR1 reads SGHVS; CDR2 reads FQNEAQ. The CDR3 covers 16 residues. Deletions cut 1 base from V and 7 bases from J, with 19 bases between. CDR3 in DNA: TGTGCCAGCAGCTTAGAGGGGGTTTTATCAGGGTGGACCCAGTACTTC. It specifies CASSLEGVLSGWTQYF.